The 29 T cell receptor beta chains below all came from one sample that was sequenced in a study of immune evolution from preneoplasia to lung adenocarcinoma. Only in-frame clones appear in the TCRdb table, and some are missing; sequencing was by immunoSEQ multiplex PCR. This table has 5,000 to 7,500 clones, more than 65% appearing once. The sequenced sample consisted of FFPE minimally invasive lung adenocarcinoma tissue. The receptors shown here come from a person aged 50-70 years with lung adenocarcinoma.

This clone was picked up one time. This sample includes further DNA sequences coding for the same CDR3. This chain connects TRBV15 to TRBJ1-4; tentative D call: TRBD1 (5 bases). V was clipped by 8 bases and J by 1 base, with 8 bases between them. The CDR3 is made up of 13 amino acids. The germline V gene has CDR1 LNHNV and CDR2 YYDKDF (reference sequence). In DNA, the CDR3 is TGTGCCACCCTTGACAGAACTAATGAAAAACTGTTTTTT. It is translated as CATLDRTNEKLFF.

The V call is TRBV18, the J call TRBJ1-2; 11 bases match TRBD1. Germline values: CDR1 KGHSH, CDR2 LQKENI. The trim removed 2 bases at V and 5 bases at J, leaving 4 bases unmatched. This CDR3 is built from 15 residues. The CDR3 bases are TGTGCCAGCTCACCAGATGGACAGGGGGCATATGGCTACACCTTC. It translates to CASSPDGQGAYGYTF.

V and J are TRBV6-6 and TRBJ2-2; TRBD2 matches 8 bases. Germline-derived CDR1 and CDR2 are MNHNY and SVGAGI (reference sequence). CDR3 size: 13 residues. The V and J ends lost 6 bases and 6 bases, in that order; junction bases with no gene match: 3. CDR3 residues: CASRPGGAGELFF. The CDR3 DNA sequence: TGTGCCAGCAGACCCGGGGGGGCCGGGGAGCTGTTTTTT.

The chain combines TRBV27 with TRBJ1-1; TRBD1 is a possible D gene (5 bases). V shed 3 bases and J shed 2 bases, with 16 bases lying between them. Germline V CDR1 and CDR2: MNHEY, SMNVEV (reference sequence). The CDR3 covers 16 residues. The CDR3 is CASSLKGLWVNTEAFF. Here the CDR3 DNA reads TGTGCCAGCAGTTTGAAGGGACTCTGGGTAAACACTGAAGCTTTCTTT.

This chain links TRBV5-1 with TRBJ2-1; maybe TRBD2 (8 bases). CDR1 and CDR2 (germline): SGHRS, YFSETQ. Trimming took 8 bases from V and 7 from J, leaving 22 bases between them. The CDR3 has 15 amino acids. This chain's CDR3 is CARERQGPGGNEQFF. DNA for the CDR3: TGCGCCAGGGAGAGACAGGGCCCGGGGGGGAATGAGCAGTTCTTC.

The rearrangement uses TRBV11-2 and TRBJ1-1; no clear D. The CDR3 is made up of 12 amino acids. V was trimmed by 6 bases and J by 3 bases, leaving 8 bases between them. Germline lookup yields CDR1 SGHAT and CDR2 FQNNGV. The CDR3 here is CASRGVDTEAFF. Written as DNA, the CDR3 is TGTGCCAGCAGGGGTGTAGACACTGAAGCTTTCTTT.

The rearrangement uses TRBV6-5 and TRBJ1-1; D gene unclear. The CDR3 covers 13 residues. V shed 5 bases and J shed 1 base, with 8 bases lying between them. Per germline, CDR1 MNHEY and CDR2 SVGAGI. CDR3: CASSKTRNTEAFF. The CDR3 region has the DNA TGTGCCAGCAGTAAGACTCGGAACACTGAAGCTTTCTTT.

V is TRBV28 and J is TRBJ1-3, with 7 bases matching TRBD1. Germline V gene lookup returns CDR1 MDHEN and CDR2 SYDVKM. This CDR3 is 15 amino acids long. Trimming took 2 bases from V and 4 from J; bases not matched to a gene: 5. The CDR3 spells CASSLAGGFGNTIYF. The DNA of the CDR3 is TGTGCCAGCAGTTTAGCAGGGGGATTCGGAAACACCATATATTTT.

The chain couples TRBV27 to TRBJ2-7, with TRBD1 identical over 8 bases. This CDR3 comprises 14 residues. The germline CDR1 and CDR2 sequences are MNHEY and SMNVEV (reference sequence). V was clipped by 4 bases and J by 0 bases; unmatched bases: 2. This chain's CDR3 is CASSWDRSSYEQYF. DNA of the CDR3: TGTGCCAGCAGTTGGGACAGGAGCTCCTACGAGCAGTACTTC.

CDR3 nucleotide sequence: TGTGCCAGCAGCGCGGGACAGGGGGCTCCGGAAGCTTTCTTT. Protein sequence: CASSAGQGAPEAFF. The rearrangement joins TRBV9 to TRBJ1-1; 12 bases map to TRBD1. Germline loops: CDR1 SGDLS, CDR2 YYNGEE. The CDR3 consists of 14 residues. J gave up 8 bases and V 3 bases, and 5 bases lay outside the gene matches.

DNA of the CDR3: TGTGCCAGCAGCCAAGCGGCGGGAGCCACTTACGAGCAGTACTTC. This sequence encodes CASSQAAGATYEQYF. V usage is TRBV4-2 and J usage is TRBJ2-7; 7 bases are a match to TRBD2. The CDR3 has 15 amino acids. Per germline, CDR1 LGHNA and CDR2 YNFKEQ. Trimming removed 1 base from V and 4 bases from J; junction bases left unmatched: 7.

V is TRBV9 and J is TRBJ2-1; 7 bases line up with TRBD2. The CDR3 has 14 residues. In germline, CDR1 is SGDLS, CDR2 YYNGEE. The trim removed 6 bases at V and 6 bases at J, leaving 9 bases unmatched. CDR3: CASNGGSTVNEQFF. DNA of the CDR3: TGTGCCAGCAATGGCGGGAGTACGGTCAATGAGCAGTTCTTC.

This chain joins TRBV5-4 and TRBJ2-7; D is unresolved. CDR1 and CDR2 from the germline V gene are SGHNT and YYREEE (reference sequence). V shed 0 bases and J shed 4 bases, with 5 bases lying between them. The CDR3 consists of 12 residues. The CDR3 loop reads CASSLGGYEQYF. In DNA form, the CDR3 reads TGTGCCAGCAGCTTGGGGGGATACGAGCAGTACTTC.

This chain joins TRBV5-1 and TRBJ1-2; D call uncertain. CDR3 length: 12 amino acids. Germline V gives CDR1 SGHRS, CDR2 YFSETQ. V lost 0 bases and J 5 bases, leaving 5 bases between the germline ends. The CDR3 spells CASSLAEYGYTF. In DNA form, the CDR3 reads TGCGCCAGCAGCTTGGCAGAATATGGCTACACCTTC. Using reference TRBV5-1 and TRBJ1-2 for the parts outside the CDR3, the full variable domain is KAGVTQTPRYLIKTRGQQVTLSCSPISGHRSVSWYQQTPGQGLQFLFEYFSETQRNKGNFPGRFSGRQFSNSRSEMNVSTLELGDSALYLCASSLAEYGYTFGSGTRLTVV.

The chain recombines TRBV19 with TRBJ2-3, with TRBD1 as a possible D gene (6 bases). CDR3 length equals 15 residues. V was shortened by 2 bases and J by 1 base, with 10 bases between the two germline ends. CDR1 is LNHDA and CDR2 is SQIVND in the germline V gene (reference sequence). The CDR3 coding sequence is TGTGCCAGTAGTATACCGGGACACCGCACAGATACGCAGTATTTT. Residues: CASSIPGHRTDTQYF.

V usage is TRBV7-2 and J usage is TRBJ2-7; 12 nucleotides match TRBD1. CDR1 is SGHTA, CDR2 FQGNSA, per germline. This CDR3 spans 15 amino acids. With V trimmed by 5 bases and J by 5 bases, 7 bases remained unmatched. CDR3 protein: CASSKGQGALHEQYF. The CDR3 DNA sequence: TGTGCCAGCAGCAAGGGACAGGGGGCACTACACGAGCAGTACTTC. Variable domain in full (rest from reference TRBV7-2 and TRBJ2-7): GAGVSQSPSNKVTEKGKDVELRCDPISGHTALYWYRQSLGQGLEFLIYFQGNSAPDKSGLPSDRFSAERTGGSVSTLTIQRTQQEDSAVYLCASSKGQGALHEQYFGPGTRLTVT.

This clone was recorded only once. The V gene is TRBV28, the J gene TRBJ1-5; 7 bases map to TRBD1. Looked up from germline, CDR1 is MDHEN and CDR2 is SYDVKM. With 8 bases clipped from V and 4 bases from J, the junction kept 14 bases outside the gene matches. This CDR3 contains 16 residues. The CDR3 DNA is TGTGCCAGCGCATTCTCGACAGGGTGGGGAAATCAGCCCCAGCATTTT. Translated: CASAFSTGWGNQPQHF. The whole variable domain, filled in from reference TRBV28 and TRBJ1-5, reads DVKVTQSSRYLVKRTGEKVFLECVQDMDHENMFWYRQDPGLGLRLIYFSYDVKMKEKGDIPEGYSVSREKKERFSLILESASTNQTSMYLCASAFSTGWGNQPQHFGDGTRLSIL.

The CDR3 sequence is CASSPDRAVSYEQYF. The CDR3 DNA sequence: TGTGCCAGCAGCCCGGACAGGGCAGTCTCCTACGAGCAGTACTTC. The V gene is TRBV7-2, the J gene TRBJ2-7, with TRBD1 identical over 8 bases. Germline CDR1 is SGHTA and CDR2 is FQGNSA. The CDR3 contains 15 residues. The trim removed 5 bases at V and 0 bases at J, leaving 6 bases unmatched. Combining the CDR3 with reference TRBV7-2 and TRBJ2-7 gives the whole variable domain GAGVSQSPSNKVTEKGKDVELRCDPISGHTALYWYRQSLGQGLEFLIYFQGNSAPDKSGLPSDRFSAERTGGSVSTLTIQRTQQEDSAVYLCASSPDRAVSYEQYFGPGTRLTVT.

The gene calls are TRBV5-1 and TRBJ2-2; TRBD2 matches 8 bases. Unmatched junction bases numbered 7, after V lost 4 bases and J lost 5 bases. CDR1 is SGHRS and CDR2 is YFSETQ in the germline V gene. The CDR3 covers 15 residues. The CDR3 here is CASSPDLAGTGELFF. CDR3 DNA: TGCGCCAGCAGCCCCGATCTAGCGGGTACCGGGGAGCTGTTTTTT.

The chain uses TRBV7-8 and TRBJ1-1; no definite D call. CDR3 length equals 14 residues. V lost 8 bases, J lost 0 bases, and 13 bases lay in between. The V gene's germline CDR1 is SGHVS and CDR2 FQNEAQ. The CDR3 bases are TGTGCCAGCGTGGCCGGAGAAATGAACACTGAAGCTTTCTTT. Its translation is CASVAGEMNTEAFF.

In its sample, this clone was seen a few times. The chain couples TRBV7-2 to TRBJ2-7; D possibly corresponds to TRBD2 (6 bases). The CDR3 contains 16 residues. Between the trimmed V and J ends, which lost 5 bases and 3 bases, there was a span of 20 bases. Germline loops: CDR1 SGHTA, CDR2 FQGNSA. The DNA for the CDR3 is TGTGCCAGCAGCGACAATCTGGGGACTGCATACTACGAGCAGTACTTC. As protein: CASSDNLGTAYYEQYF.

This chain connects TRBV5-4 to TRBJ1-4; TRBD1 matches 11 bases. With 3 bases clipped from V and 7 bases from J, the junction kept 2 bases outside the gene matches. The CDR3 consists of 14 residues. Germline V gene data show CDR1 as SGHNT and CDR2 as YYREEE (reference sequence). The CDR3 DNA reads as TGTGCCAGCAGCTGGGACAGGGGGGGTGAAAAACTGTTTTTT. As protein: CASSWDRGGEKLFF.

The chain joins TRBV2 to TRBJ1-3; 8 nucleotides agree with TRBD1. Germline V gene data show CDR1 as SNHLY and CDR2 as FYNNEI. The CDR3 runs to 16 residues. J was trimmed by 1 base and V by 5 bases; bases with no gene match: 7. CDR3 bases: TGTGCCAGCAGTTGGAGGACAGGGTCTTCTGGAAACACCATATATTTT. It specifies CASSWRTGSSGNTIYF.

CDR3: CASSPLDRYNSPLHF. The DNA for the CDR3 is TGTGCCAGCTCACCACTAGACAGATATAATTCACCCCTCCACTTT. V gene TRBV18 combines with J gene TRBJ1-6; possible D gene TRBD1, 5 bases. From germline, CDR1 is KGHSH and CDR2 LQKENI. V dropped 1 base and J dropped 4 bases, with 8 bases sitting between them. This CDR3 spans 15 amino acids.

The V gene is TRBV5-6, the J gene TRBJ2-3, with D hard to call. The CDR3 is 16 residues long. V lost 0 bases to trimming and J lost 1 base, with 12 bases between them. Germline values: CDR1 SGHDT, CDR2 YYEEEE. This chain's CDR3 is CASSLVRRIRTDTQYF. DNA of the CDR3: TGTGCCAGCAGCTTGGTTCGCAGGATCCGCACAGATACGCAGTATTTT.

The chain carries TRBV7-9 and TRBJ1-5; D unclear. The CDR3 runs to 15 residues. The V gene lost 0 bases and the J gene lost 1 base, with 7 bases spanning the gap. CDR1 is SEHNR and CDR2 is FQNEAQ in the germline V gene (reference sequence). CDR3 amino acids: CASSLAGMSNQPQHF. The CDR3 nucleotides are TGTGCCAGCAGCTTAGCGGGGATGAGCAATCAGCCCCAGCATTTT.

The V call is TRBV4-1, the J call TRBJ2-5; 11 bases match TRBD2. The CDR3 extends over 16 amino acids. The germline V gene encodes CDR1 MGHRA and CDR2 YSYEKL. V gave up 1 base and J gave up 0 bases; unmatched junction bases: 1. CDR3 DNA: TGCGCCAGCAGCCAAGGACTAGCGGGGTACCAAGAGACCCAGTACTTC. This codes for CASSQGLAGYQETQYF.

This rearrangement joins TRBV28 to TRBJ1-5; D possibly corresponds to TRBD1 (5 bases). The CDR3 has 15 residues. The germline gives CDR1 MDHEN, CDR2 SYDVKM. V shed 3 bases and J shed 4 bases, with 13 bases lying between them. As DNA, the CDR3 is TGTGCCAGCAGTTTGAGCCTAGGACAAAATCAGCCCCAGCATTTT. This gives the protein CASSLSLGQNQPQHF. The full variable domain, rest sourced from reference TRBV28 and TRBJ1-5, is DVKVTQSSRYLVKRTGEKVFLECVQDMDHENMFWYRQDPGLGLRLIYFSYDVKMKEKGDIPEGYSVSREKKERFSLILESASTNQTSMYLCASSLSLGQNQPQHFGDGTRLSIL.

The rearrangement links TRBV28 to TRBJ1-4; possibly TRBD1 for D (5 bases). Germline assignment: CDR1 MDHEN and CDR2 SYDVKM. V shed 3 bases and J shed 5 bases, with 13 bases lying between them. The CDR3 is 15 residues long. CDR3 coding DNA: TGTGCCAGCAGTTTGGCCCGGGACGGCAATGAAAAACTGTTTTTT. It codes for CASSLARDGNEKLFF.